This T cell receptor beta chain was sequenced during a study of vaccination effects on CD4 cells after COVID-19. Background on the study: Samples were given by two convalescent patients 16 days and one week before vaccination.

This clone has only a few counts. Its antigen is as yet unknown. Germline values: CDR1 SGDLS, CDR2 YYNGEE. This CDR3 is built from 17 residues. V gave up 4 bases and J gave up 2 bases; unmatched junction bases: 9. Viral peptide pool expansion of antigen-specific CD4+ T cells preceded sequencing in the ViraFEST assay. Isolating CD4+ T cells followed approximately ten days of culture. PCR confirmed that the person was infected with SARS-CoV-2 between March and December 2020. Overall study results and limits: No early post-infection timepoints were available in the study, which also included few convalescent patients.

TCRdb's copy holds only in-frame clones and misses some; the assay was immunoSEQ multiplex PCR. The sample has 55,000 or so clones, more than 75% seen once. The V and J genes are TRBV9 and TRBJ1-6; 7 positions agree with TRBD1. This sequence originates from a human donor who had a prior SARS-CoV-2 infection. Sequencing used CD4+ T cells from PBMCs cultured with HIV peptides, obtained before COVID-19 vaccination. Specified subset: HIV-1 Nef peptide pool negative control/reference culture. CDR3 nucleotides: TGTGCCAGCAGCAAACGGGACAGAAGACCCTATAATTCACCCCTCCACTTT. Translation gives CASSKRDRRPYNSPLHF.